These T cell receptor beta chains were read from a single sample in a study of T cell responses to AZD1222 COVID-19 vaccine. TCRdb's copy holds only in-frame clones and misses some; the assay was immunoSEQ multiplex PCR. The table has tens of thousands of clones, around 80% seen once; the top ten hold 15% to 20%. Sequenced material: peripheral blood, taken on day 0 of AZD1222 vaccination. The receptors here all came from an adult in good health. The CDR3 runs from the conserved cysteine through the conserved F or W. Each record gives: V gene, J gene, D gene, clone size, CDR3 DNA, CDR3 protein. The D gene is left open where the match is weak. Clone size appears in some rows only: once, few, many, or a class for an expanded clone.

TRBV7-9	TRBJ2-7	NA	few	TGTGCCAGCGCTGGGCGGGACCCCTACGAGCAGTACTTC	CASAGRDPYEQYF
TRBV28	TRBJ2-1	TRBD2	once	TGTGCCAGCAGTCCTGTATCTAGCGGCCTCTACAATGAGCAGTTCTTC	CASSPVSSGLYNEQFF
TRBV30	TRBJ2-2	TRBD1	NA	TGTGCCTGGAGGGGGACAGGACGGCGGGAGCTGTTTTTT	CAWRGTGRRELFF
TRBV9	TRBJ1-6	NA	NA	TGTGCCAGCAGCCTAACAGGGTCCAATAATTCACCCCTCCACTTT	CASSLTGSNNSPLHF
TRBV7-4	TRBJ1-3	TRBD1	NA	TGTGCCAGCAGCTCCGACAACCGGGACAGGGGGTTAGGAAACACCATATATTTT	CASSSDNRDRGLGNTIYF
TRBV7-8	TRBJ2-2	NA	NA	TGTGCCAGCAGCTCGAACACCGGGGAGCTGTTTTTT	CASSSNTGELFF
TRBV7-2	TRBJ2-1	TRBD2	once	TGTGCCAGCAGTTTTACCGGGACTAGCGGGGCCTACAATGAGCAGTTCTTC	CASSFTGTSGAYNEQFF
TRBV29-1	TRBJ1-2	TRBD1	NA	TGCAGCGTACGGACAGGGACTGACTATGGCTACACCTTC	CSVRTGTDYGYTF
TRBV6-5	TRBJ2-7	NA	NA	TGTGCCAGCAAGAGGGCCCCCTCCTCCTACGAGCAGTACTTC	CASKRAPSSYEQYF
TRBV11-3	TRBJ2-2	NA	NA	TGTGCCAGTGGCAGGGGGGGAAACACCGGGGAGCTGTTTTTT	CASGRGGNTGELFF
TRBV29-1	TRBJ1-1	NA	few	TGCAGCGCACGGGGACCCTTTAACACTGAAGCTTTCTTT	CSARGPFNTEAFF
TRBV7-8	TRBJ2-5	NA	NA	TGTGCCAGCAGCCCGAGGGAGACCCAGTACTTC	CASSPRETQYF
TRBV7-9	TRBJ1-3	NA	NA	TGTGCCAGCAGCTTGAGGGGAGGGACTGGAAACACCATATATTTT	CASSLRGGTGNTIYF
TRBV5-1	TRBJ2-2	NA	few	TGCGCCAGCAGCTTGGCCCTACCACGGACAGTTAAGAACACCGGGGAGCTGTTTTTT	CASSLALPRTVKNTGELFF
TRBV12-3/TRBV12-4	TRBJ2-2	NA	NA	TGTGCCAGCAGTTTAGTACTAGCCGGGGAGCTGTTTTTT	CASSLVLAGELFF
TRBV18	TRBJ2-5	TRBD1	NA	TGTGCCAGCTCACCTCCTTGGACAGGGGCTGAGACCCAGTACTTC	CASSPPWTGAETQYF
TRBV5-5	TRBJ2-2	NA	NA	TGTGCCAGCAGCCCCCTAGGAGGCAGCTCCCATGGGGAGCTGTTTTTT	CASSPLGGSSHGELFF
TRBV19	TRBJ1-5	NA	NA	TGTGCCAGTACCCCTGGTTATAGCAATCAGCCCCAGCATTTT	CASTPGYSNQPQHF
TRBV7-9	TRBJ2-5	NA	NA	TGTGCCAGCAGCTTTGGATGGGGAGTTGAAGAGACCCAGTACTTC	CASSFGWGVEETQYF
TRBV19	TRBJ1-5	TRBD1	NA	TGTGCCGGAGGGACAGGGGTCCAGCCCCAGCATTTT	CAGGTGVQPQHF
TRBV7-3	TRBJ2-1	TRBD2	NA	TGTGCCAGCAGCCCAGGGACTACGAATGAGCAGTTCTTC	CASSPGTTNEQFF
TRBV7-3	TRBJ2-2	NA	NA	TGTGCCAGCAGCTCTCAAGGGAGCGGGGAGCTGTTTTTT	CASSSQGSGELFF
TRBV5-5	TRBJ1-5	NA	NA	TGTGCCAGCAGGGGGGATGGCAATCAGCCCCAGCATTTT	CASRGDGNQPQHF
TRBV12-3/TRBV12-4	TRBJ2-7	NA	NA	TGTGCCAGCAGTTTAGGTTTCTCCTACGAGCAGTACTTC	CASSLGFSYEQYF
TRBV5-6	TRBJ2-2	TRBD1	NA	TGTGCCAGCAGCCTCGGGACAGAAAACACCGGGGAGCTGTTTTTT	CASSLGTENTGELFF